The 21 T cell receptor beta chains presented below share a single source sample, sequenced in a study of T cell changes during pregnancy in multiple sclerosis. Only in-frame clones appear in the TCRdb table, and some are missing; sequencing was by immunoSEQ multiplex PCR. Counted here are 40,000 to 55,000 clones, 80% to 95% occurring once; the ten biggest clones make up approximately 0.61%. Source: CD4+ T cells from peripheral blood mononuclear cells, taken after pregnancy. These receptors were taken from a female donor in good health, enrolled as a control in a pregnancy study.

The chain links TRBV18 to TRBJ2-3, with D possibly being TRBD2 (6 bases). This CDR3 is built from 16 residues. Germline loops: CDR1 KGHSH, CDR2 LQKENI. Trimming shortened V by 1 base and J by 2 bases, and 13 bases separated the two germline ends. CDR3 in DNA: TGTGCCAGCTCACCACGTGGTAGCGGAGACACAGATACGCAGTATTTT. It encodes CASSPRGSGDTDTQYF.

In DNA form, the CDR3 reads TGTGCCAGCAGTCTTAAGGGGGACCGGATAGATGAGCAGTTCTTC. Translating it yields CASSLKGDRIDEQFF. V and J are TRBV5-8 and TRBJ2-1; D is perhaps TRBD1 (6 bases). The V gene lost 5 bases and the J gene lost 8 bases, with 20 bases spanning the gap. CDR1 and CDR2 (germline): SGHTS, YDEGEE. The CDR3 has 15 amino acids.

This chain's CDR3 is CASSLRGGQYF. In DNA form, the CDR3 reads TGTGCCAGCAGCCTGAGGGGGGGGCAGTACTTC. The rearrangement joins TRBV5-6 to TRBJ2-7; D is perhaps TRBD2 (7 bases). Germline V gene data show CDR1 as SGHDT and CDR2 as YYEEEE. V shed 4 bases and J shed 9 bases, with 11 bases lying between them. This CDR3 comprises 11 residues.

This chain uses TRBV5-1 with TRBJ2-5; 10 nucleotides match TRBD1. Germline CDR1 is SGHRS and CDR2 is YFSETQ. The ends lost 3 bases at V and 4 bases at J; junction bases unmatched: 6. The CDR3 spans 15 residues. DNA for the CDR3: TGCGCCAGCAGCTGGGGACAGGGGAACAGAGAGACCCAGTACTTC. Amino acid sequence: CASSWGQGNRETQYF.

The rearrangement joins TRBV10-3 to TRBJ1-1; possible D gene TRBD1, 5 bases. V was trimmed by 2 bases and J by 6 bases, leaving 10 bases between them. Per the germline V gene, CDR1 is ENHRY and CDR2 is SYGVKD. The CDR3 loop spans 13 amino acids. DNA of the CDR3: TGTGCCATCAGTGAGGCTCAGGGATCTGAAGCTTTCTTT. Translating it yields CAISEAQGSEAFF.

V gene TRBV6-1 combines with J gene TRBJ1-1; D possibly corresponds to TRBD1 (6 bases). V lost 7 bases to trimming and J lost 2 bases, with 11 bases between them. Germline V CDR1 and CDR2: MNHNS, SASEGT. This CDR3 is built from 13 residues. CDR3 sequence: CASKRGRNTEAFF. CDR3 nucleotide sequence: TGTGCCAGCAAAAGGGGGAGAAACACTGAAGCTTTCTTT.

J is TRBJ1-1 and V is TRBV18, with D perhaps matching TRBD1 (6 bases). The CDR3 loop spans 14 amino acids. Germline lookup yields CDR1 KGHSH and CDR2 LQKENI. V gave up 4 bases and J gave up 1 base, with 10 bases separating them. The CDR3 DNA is TGTGCCAGCTCACGCCGACAGGAGAACACTGAAGCTTTCTTT. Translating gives CASSRRQENTEAFF.

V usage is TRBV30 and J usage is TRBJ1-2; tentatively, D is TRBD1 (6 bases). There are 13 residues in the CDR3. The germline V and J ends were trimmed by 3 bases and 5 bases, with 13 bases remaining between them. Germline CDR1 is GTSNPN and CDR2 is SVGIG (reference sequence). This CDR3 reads CAWRIEGGYGYTF. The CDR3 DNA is TGTGCCTGGAGAATAGAGGGGGGGTATGGCTACACCTTC.

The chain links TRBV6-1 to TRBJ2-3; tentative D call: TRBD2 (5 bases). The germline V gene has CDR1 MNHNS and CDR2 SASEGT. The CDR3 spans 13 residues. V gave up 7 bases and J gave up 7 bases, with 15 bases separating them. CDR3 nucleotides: TGTGCCAGCATTTGGACCGAGGGATATACGCAGTATTTT. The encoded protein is CASIWTEGYTQYF.

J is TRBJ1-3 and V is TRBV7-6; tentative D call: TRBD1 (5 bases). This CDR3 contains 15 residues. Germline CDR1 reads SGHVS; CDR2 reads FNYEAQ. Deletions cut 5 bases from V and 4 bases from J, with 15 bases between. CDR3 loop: CASSATQGNGNTIYF. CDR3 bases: TGTGCCAGCAGCGCGACGCAGGGTAACGGAAACACCATATATTTT.

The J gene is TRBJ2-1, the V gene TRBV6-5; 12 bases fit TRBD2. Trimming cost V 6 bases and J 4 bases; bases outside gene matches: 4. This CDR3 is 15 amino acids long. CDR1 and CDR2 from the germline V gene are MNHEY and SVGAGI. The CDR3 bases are TGTGCCAGCAGAACGACTAGCGGGAGTTACAATGAGCAGTTCTTC. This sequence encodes CASRTTSGSYNEQFF.

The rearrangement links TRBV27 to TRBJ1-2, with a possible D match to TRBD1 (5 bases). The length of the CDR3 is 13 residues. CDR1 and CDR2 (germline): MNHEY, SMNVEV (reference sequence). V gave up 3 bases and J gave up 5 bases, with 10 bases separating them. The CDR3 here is CASSFTGNYGYTF. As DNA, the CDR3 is TGTGCCAGCAGTTTTACAGGAAATTATGGCTACACCTTC.

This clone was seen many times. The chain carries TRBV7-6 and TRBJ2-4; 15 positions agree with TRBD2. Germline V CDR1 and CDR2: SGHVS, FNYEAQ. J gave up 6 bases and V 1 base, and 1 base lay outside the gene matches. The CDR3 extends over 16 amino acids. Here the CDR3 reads CASSLGTSGGGNIQYF. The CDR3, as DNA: TGTGCCAGCAGCTTAGGGACTAGCGGGGGGGGAAACATTCAGTACTTC.

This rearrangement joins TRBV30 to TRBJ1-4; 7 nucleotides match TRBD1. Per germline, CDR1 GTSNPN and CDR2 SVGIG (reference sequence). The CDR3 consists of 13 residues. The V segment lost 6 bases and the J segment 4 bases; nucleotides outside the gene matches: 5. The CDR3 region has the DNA TGTGCCTGCCGACAGGGTGGTAATGAAAAACTGTTTTTT. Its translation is CACRQGGNEKLFF. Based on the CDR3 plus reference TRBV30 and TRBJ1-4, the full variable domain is SQTIHQWPATLVQPVGSPLSLECTVEGTSNPNLYWYRQAAGRGLQLLFYSVGIGQISSEVPQNLSASRPQDRQFILSSKKLLLSDSGFYLCACRQGGNEKLFFGSGTQLSVL.

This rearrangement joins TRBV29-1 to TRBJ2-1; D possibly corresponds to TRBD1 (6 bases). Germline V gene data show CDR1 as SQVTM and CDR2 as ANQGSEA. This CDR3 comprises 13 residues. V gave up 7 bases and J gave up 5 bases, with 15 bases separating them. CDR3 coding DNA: TGCAGCGCTCCGGGACAAACAAACAATGAGCAGTTCTTC. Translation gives CSAPGQTNNEQFF.

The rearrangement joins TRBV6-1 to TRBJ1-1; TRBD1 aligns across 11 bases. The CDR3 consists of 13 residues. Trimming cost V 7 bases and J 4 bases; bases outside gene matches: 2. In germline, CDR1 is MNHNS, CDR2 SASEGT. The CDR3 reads CASTGTGGTEAFF. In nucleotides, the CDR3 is TGTGCCAGCACCGGGACAGGGGGCACTGAAGCTTTCTTT.

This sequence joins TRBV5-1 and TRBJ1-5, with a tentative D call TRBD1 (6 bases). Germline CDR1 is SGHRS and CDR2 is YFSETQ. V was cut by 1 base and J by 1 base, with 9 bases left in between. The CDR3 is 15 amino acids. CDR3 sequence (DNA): TGCGCCAGCAGCTTGACAGGGATGAGCAATCAGCCCCAGCATTTT. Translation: CASSLTGMSNQPQHF. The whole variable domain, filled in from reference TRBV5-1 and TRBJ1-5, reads KAGVTQTPRYLIKTRGQQVTLSCSPISGHRSVSWYQQTPGQGLQFLFEYFSETQRNKGNFPGRFSGRQFSNSRSEMNVSTLELGDSALYLCASSLTGMSNQPQHFGDGTRLSIL.

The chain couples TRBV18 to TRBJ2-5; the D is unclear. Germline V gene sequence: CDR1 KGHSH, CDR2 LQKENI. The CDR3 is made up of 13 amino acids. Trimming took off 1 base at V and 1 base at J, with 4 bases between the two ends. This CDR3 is CASSPRPQETQYF. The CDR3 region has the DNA TGTGCCAGCTCACCACGGCCCCAAGAGACCCAGTACTTC. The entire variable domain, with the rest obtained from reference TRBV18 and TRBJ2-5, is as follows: NAGVMQNPRHLVRRRGQEARLRCSPMKGHSHVYWYRQLPEEGLKFMVYLQKENIIDESGMPKERFSAEFPKEGPSILRIQQVVRGDSAAYFCASSPRPQETQYFGPGTRLLVL.

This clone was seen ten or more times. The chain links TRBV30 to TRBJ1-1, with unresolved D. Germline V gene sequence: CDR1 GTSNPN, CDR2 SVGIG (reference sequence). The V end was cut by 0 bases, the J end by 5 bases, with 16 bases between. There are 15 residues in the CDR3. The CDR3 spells CAWSVPAGRRTEAFF. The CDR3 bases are TGTGCCTGGAGTGTACCGGCGGGGAGAAGGACTGAAGCTTTCTTT.

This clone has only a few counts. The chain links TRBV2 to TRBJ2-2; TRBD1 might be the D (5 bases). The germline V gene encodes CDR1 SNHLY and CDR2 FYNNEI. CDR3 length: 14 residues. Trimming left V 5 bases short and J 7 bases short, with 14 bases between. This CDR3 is CASSLGQGYGELFF. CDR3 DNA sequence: TGTGCCAGCAGTTTAGGTCAGGGTTACGGGGAGCTGTTTTTT.

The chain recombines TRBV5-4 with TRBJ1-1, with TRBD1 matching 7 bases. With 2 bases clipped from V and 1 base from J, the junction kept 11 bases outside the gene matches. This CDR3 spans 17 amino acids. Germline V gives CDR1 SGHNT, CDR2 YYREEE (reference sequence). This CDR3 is CASSFETGRRSNTEAFF. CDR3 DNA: TGTGCCAGCAGCTTCGAGACAGGGCGAAGGTCGAACACTGAAGCTTTCTTT. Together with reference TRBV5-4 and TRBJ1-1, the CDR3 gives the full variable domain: ETGVTQSPTHLIKTRGQQVTLRCSSQSGHNTVSWYQQALGQGPQFIFQYYREEENGRGNFPPRFSGLQFPNYSSELNVNALELDDSALYLCASSFETGRRSNTEAFFGQGTRLTVV.